This passage covers 31 T cell receptor beta chains from one sample sequenced in a study of vaccination effects on CD4 cells after COVID-19. Assay used: immunoSEQ multiplex PCR; TCRdb lists only in-frame clones, some missing. The data hold fewer than 75,000 clones, with about 74% observed a single time. These receptors lack a known antigen. Subsequent to a culture period of more than 8 days, CD4+ T cells were isolated. The input for sequencing was CD4+ T cells from PBMCs cultured without peptide, taken before COVID-19 vaccination. These receptors were obtained from a human donor who received a COVID-19 vaccine.

This clone showed up just once. The chain has TRBV11-2 and TRBJ2-3; TRBD1 aligns across 8 bases. V shed 1 base and J 4 bases; nucleotides not matched to a gene: 4. Per the germline V gene, CDR1 is SGHAT and CDR2 is FQNNGV. The CDR3 has 15 residues. The CDR3 DNA reads as TGTGCCAGCAGCTTAGTACGGACAGGGCCAGATACGCAGTATTTT. Amino acid sequence: CASSLVRTGPDTQYF.

This chain joins TRBV6-1 and TRBJ1-3; D remains unclear. The CDR3 has 15 residues. Germline loops: CDR1 MNHNS, CDR2 SASEGT. V was cut by 8 bases and J by 0 bases, with 14 bases left in between. DNA of the CDR3: TGTGCCAGCCGAGAAGTACAGAGCTCTGGAAACACCATATATTTT. Translated, it gives CASREVQSSGNTIYF.

The V call is TRBV30, the J call TRBJ1-5; unclear D gene. This CDR3 is built from 15 residues. Germline V gene lookup returns CDR1 GTSNPN and CDR2 SVGIG (reference sequence). V lost 7 bases and J lost 0, with 16 bases in between. The CDR3 is CASSMKGISNQPQHF. The CDR3 DNA sequence: TGTGCCTCTTCGATGAAAGGGATTAGCAATCAGCCCCAGCATTTT.

The rearrangement uses TRBV4-3 and TRBJ2-3, with D unresolved. Germline V lookup: CDR1 LGHNA, CDR2 YSLEER. The CDR3 has 13 amino acids. The germline V and J ends were trimmed by 3 bases and 4 bases, with 8 bases remaining between them. The CDR3 DNA is TGCGCCAGCAGCCAGCAGCCCCCAGATACGCAGTATTTT. This translates into CASSQQPPDTQYF.

This chain joins TRBV12-3 or TRBV12-4 and TRBJ2-7; weak D call: TRBD1 (6 bases). Trimming stripped 3 bases from V and 6 bases from J, with 9 bases between. The CDR3 totals 12 residues. The DNA of the CDR3 is TGTGCCAGCAGTTTCGGACAGAGCGAGCAGTACGTC. Translated: CASSFGQSEQYV.

The genes are TRBV19 and TRBJ2-4; 9 nucleotides match TRBD1. Germline V CDR1 and CDR2: LNHDA, SQIVND (reference sequence). This CDR3 spans 17 amino acids. Germline trimming cut 1 base from V and 0 bases from J; bases unmatched to any gene: 4. Here the CDR3 reads CASSIGGTGLAKNIQYF. The CDR3 DNA reads as TGTGCCAGTAGTATAGGAGGGACAGGGTTAGCCAAAAACATTCAGTACTTC.

The rearrangement joins TRBV6-5 to TRBJ1-4; 7 positions match TRBD1. The CDR3 covers 14 residues. Germline lookup yields CDR1 MNHEY and CDR2 SVGAGI. V dropped 11 bases and J dropped 0; count of bases not matched to a gene: 6. In DNA form, the CDR3 reads TGTGCCGGTACCACAGGGGCAACTAATGAAAAACTGTTTTTT. Protein sequence: CAGTTGATNEKLFF.

V is TRBV9 and J is TRBJ1-2; no clear D gene. V lost 3 bases and J 1 base, leaving 13 bases between the germline ends. Germline-derived CDR1 and CDR2 are SGDLS and YYNGEE. This CDR3 spans 15 amino acids. Here the CDR3 reads CASSASSGGNYGYTF. DNA of the CDR3: TGTGCCAGCAGCGCCAGCTCGGGTGGTAACTATGGCTACACCTTC.

DNA of the CDR3: TGTGCCAGCAGAAGGACAGGGAGCGGATATGGCTACACCTTC. This sequence encodes CASRRTGSGYGYTF. The chain links TRBV6-5 to TRBJ1-2; the match to TRBD1 covers 8 bases. After removal of 6 bases from V and 5 bases from J, the junction contained 8 bases not matched to a gene. Germline V gives CDR1 MNHEY, CDR2 SVGAGI. The CDR3 extends over 14 amino acids.

This chain uses TRBV24-1 with TRBJ1-2, with D possibly being TRBD1 (5 bases). This CDR3 contains 13 residues. V shed 8 bases and J shed 0 bases, with 9 bases lying between them. The germline V gene encodes CDR1 KGHDR and CDR2 SFDVKD. The CDR3 here is CATKQGSNYGYTF. The CDR3 coding sequence is TGTGCCACCAAGCAGGGATCTAACTATGGCTACACCTTC.

J is TRBJ2-3 and V is TRBV10-1; perhaps TRBD2 as D (6 bases). The V gene lost 2 bases and the J gene lost 0 bases, with 12 bases spanning the gap. Germline assignment: CDR1 WNHNN and CDR2 SYGVQD (reference sequence). The CDR3 length is 16 residues. The CDR3 is CASSEGAGPSTDTQYF. CDR3 nucleotides: TGCGCCAGCAGTGAGGGGGCGGGGCCGAGCACAGATACGCAGTATTTT.

The chain has TRBV7-3 and TRBJ1-1; D remains ambiguous. The V end lost 3 bases, the J end lost 1 base, and 6 bases lay between the germline ends. This CDR3 contains 13 residues. Germline V gives CDR1 SGHTA, CDR2 FQGTGA. The chain's CDR3 is CASSFSGNTEAFF. The CDR3 bases are TGTGCCAGCAGCTTTTCAGGGAACACTGAAGCTTTCTTT. Together with reference TRBV7-3 and TRBJ1-1, the CDR3 gives the full variable domain: GAGVSQTPSNKVTEKGKYVELRCDPISGHTALYWYRQSLGQGPEFLIYFQGTGAADDSGLPNDRFFAVRPEGSVSTLKIQRTERGDSAVYLCASSFSGNTEAFFGQGTRLTVV.

The chain recombines TRBV18 with TRBJ1-1; D call uncertain. This CDR3 is built from 12 residues. Germline loops: CDR1 KGHSH, CDR2 LQKENI. V gave up 1 base and J gave up 3 bases, with 3 bases separating them. The CDR3 reads CASSPQDTEAFF. CDR3 nucleotide sequence: TGTGCCAGCTCACCACAGGACACTGAAGCTTTCTTT.

CDR3 residues: CASSGRGGELSYNEQFF. CDR3 bases: TGTGCCAGCAGCGGCAGGGGGGGGGAACTCTCCTACAATGAGCAGTTCTTC. The J gene is TRBJ2-1, the V gene TRBV7-9, with D possibly called TRBD1 or TRBD2 (7 bases each). Trimming left V 5 bases short and J 0 bases short, with 17 bases between. The germline gives CDR1 SEHNR, CDR2 FQNEAQ (reference sequence). The CDR3 contains 17 residues.

The V call is TRBV5-1, the J call TRBJ2-7, with D perhaps matching TRBD1 (6 bases). The CDR3 consists of 14 residues. Germline values: CDR1 SGHRS, CDR2 YFSETQ. The V gene lost 4 bases and the J gene lost 3 bases, with 14 bases spanning the gap. CDR3 DNA: TGCGCCAGCAGCCTAACGGACAGCTTCTACGAGCAGTACGTC. As protein: CASSLTDSFYEQYV.

This clone was observed a handful of times. V and J are TRBV6-5 and TRBJ1-2; no firm D call. CDR1 MNHEY and CDR2 SVGAGI come from the germline V gene. The CDR3 covers 13 residues. Trimming took off 8 bases at V and 7 bases at J, with 17 bases between the two ends. CDR3 in DNA: TGTGCCAGCTCGAGGATCTCTTCGGTTGGCTACACCTTC. The encoded protein is CASSRISSVGYTF.

This clone was observed a handful of times. The V call is TRBV5-1, the J call TRBJ2-2; D gene uncertain. Germline lookup yields CDR1 SGHRS and CDR2 YFSETQ. Trimming pared 1 base from V and 2 bases from J, leaving 12 bases between. The CDR3 length is 16 residues. CDR3 protein: CASSLNRATNTGELFF. Here the CDR3 DNA reads TGCGCCAGCAGCTTGAACCGGGCGACTAACACCGGGGAGCTGTTTTTT.

V is TRBV4-3 and J is TRBJ2-2; no clear D. The CDR3 extends over 15 amino acids. The V gene lost 0 bases and the J gene lost 6 bases, with 11 bases spanning the gap. Germline CDR1 is LGHNA and CDR2 is YSLEER. DNA for the CDR3: TGCGCCAGCAGCCAAGAGACGGCTATCGCCGGGGAGCTGTTTTTT. Protein: CASSQETAIAGELFF.

The chain carries TRBV15 and TRBJ2-5, with D perhaps TRBD1 or TRBD2 (6 bases each). Per germline, CDR1 LNHNV and CDR2 YYDKDF (reference sequence). Trimming took off 6 bases at V and 4 bases at J, with 12 bases between the two ends. CDR3 length: 13 amino acids. This CDR3 is CATRGAGRETQYF. The CDR3 DNA reads as TGTGCCACCAGGGGGGCGGGACGAGAGACCCAGTACTTC.

The V call is TRBV30, the J call TRBJ2-5, with D maybe TRBD1 (5 bases). Germline V gene lookup returns CDR1 GTSNPN and CDR2 SVGIG (reference sequence). V gave up 3 bases and J gave up 5 bases, with 19 bases separating them. The CDR3 sequence is 15 residues long. In nucleotides, the CDR3 is TGTGCCTGGAGCCCGATAGGGCAGGGCCGCGAGACCCAGTACTTC. Translating it yields CAWSPIGQGRETQYF.

The rearrangement uses TRBV7-2 and TRBJ2-5; D might be TRBD1 (6 bases). Between the trimmed V and J ends, which lost 1 base and 0 bases, there was a span of 15 bases. CDR1 is SGHTA, CDR2 FQGNSA, per germline. The CDR3 has 17 residues. The CDR3 DNA follows: TGTGCCAGCAGCTTAGTAGGGGCCACAGGGTACCAAGAGACCCAGTACTTC. Its translation: CASSLVGATGYQETQYF.

The rearrangement joins TRBV27 to TRBJ2-1, with TRBD2 matching over 11 bases. Per germline, CDR1 MNHEY and CDR2 SMNVEV (reference sequence). J lost 10 bases, V lost 4 bases, and 18 bases had no gene match. The length of the CDR3 is 18 residues. The CDR3 nucleotides read TGTGCCAGCAGTTCGCTAGCGGGGGGCCCTACAATGTTTGTGGAGCAGTTCTTC. Amino acid sequence: CASSSLAGGPTMFVEQFF.

The chain uses TRBV5-1 and TRBJ1-1; D ambiguous. The germline gives CDR1 SGHRS, CDR2 YFSETQ. Between the trimmed V and J ends, which lost 2 bases and 0 bases, there was a span of 11 bases. The CDR3 is 15 amino acids. The chain's CDR3 is CASSFSGSLNTEAFF. Here the CDR3 DNA reads TGCGCCAGCAGCTTTTCTGGAAGCTTGAACACTGAAGCTTTCTTT.

In its sample, this clone was seen a few times. This chain uses TRBV18 with TRBJ1-1, with D perhaps TRBD1 (5 bases). Germline V gives CDR1 KGHSH, CDR2 LQKENI. V shed 3 bases and J shed 0 bases, with 5 bases lying between them. This CDR3 region has 13 residues. The CDR3 DNA is TGTGCCAGCTCACCGGGGCTGAACACTGAAGCTTTCTTT. This gives the protein CASSPGLNTEAFF. The full variable domain, in which reference TRBV18 and TRBJ1-1 provide the parts outside the CDR3, is NAGVMQNPRHLVRRRGQEARLRCSPMKGHSHVYWYRQLPEEGLKFMVYLQKENIIDESGMPKERFSAEFPKEGPSILRIQQVVRGDSAAYFCASSPGLNTEAFFGQGTRLTVV.

In its sample, this clone was seen a few times. The CDR3 loop is CASSSSTPQHF. DNA of the CDR3: TGTGCCAGCAGTTCGTCCACGCCCCAGCATTTT. The chain is built from TRBV28 and TRBJ1-5; D unclear. Germline V CDR1 and CDR2: MDHEN, SYDVKM. The ends were cut back, 4 bases at V and 9 bases at J, with 7 bases in the middle. The CDR3 has 11 amino acids.

The chain recombines TRBV7-3 with TRBJ1-3, with 10 bases that match TRBD1. Trimming at V came to 5 bases and at J to 0 bases, leaving 4 bases not matched to a gene. Germline CDR1 SGHTA, CDR2 FQGTGA. The length of the CDR3 is 16 residues. CDR3 loop: CASSPDRGNSGNTIYF. The CDR3 DNA reads TGTGCCAGCAGCCCGGACAGGGGGAACTCTGGAAACACCATATATTTT. Based on the CDR3 plus reference TRBV7-3 and TRBJ1-3, the full variable domain is GAGVSQTPSNKVTEKGKYVELRCDPISGHTALYWYRQSLGQGPEFLIYFQGTGAADDSGLPNDRFFAVRPEGSVSTLKIQRTERGDSAVYLCASSPDRGNSGNTIYFGEGSWLTVV.

V usage is TRBV2 and J usage is TRBJ2-3; D is perhaps TRBD1 (6 bases). Germline CDR1 reads SNHLY; CDR2 reads FYNNEI. Trimming took off 10 bases at V and 0 bases at J, with 17 bases between the two ends. This CDR3 has 15 amino acids. CDR3 DNA sequence: TGTGCCACCTCTCCGGACAGCACTAGCACAGATACGCAGTATTTT. Its protein product is CATSPDSTSTDTQYF.

The chain joins TRBV6-2 or TRBV6-3 to TRBJ1-2; D gene uncertain. CDR1 is MNHEY and CDR2 is SVGEGT in the germline V gene. The CDR3 sequence is 11 residues long. Trimming took off 2 bases at V and 4 bases at J, with 2 bases between the two ends. The CDR3, as DNA: TGTGCCAGCAGTTACCCCTATGGCTACACCTTC. Its protein product is CASSYPYGYTF.

V is TRBV6-5 and J is TRBJ2-7, with D tentatively TRBD1 or TRBD2 (5 bases each). Germline CDR1 is MNHEY and CDR2 is SVGAGI. The CDR3 consists of 14 residues. With 4 bases removed from V and 7 bases from J, the gap between germline ends came to 17 bases. DNA for the CDR3: TGTGCCAGCAGTTCAGGGACCGGGACGGGGGAGCAGTACGTC. Translated, it gives CASSSGTGTGEQYV.

The rearrangement joins TRBV11-2 to TRBJ1-1; 7 bases are shared with TRBD1. This CDR3 has 15 residues. Germline V CDR1 and CDR2: SGHAT, FQNNGV. The trim removed 5 bases at V and 5 bases at J, leaving 11 bases unmatched. The chain's CDR3 is CASSPPQGRATEAFF. In DNA form, the CDR3 reads TGTGCCAGCAGCCCCCCACAGGGGAGGGCGACTGAAGCTTTCTTT.

The chain has TRBV7-9 and TRBJ2-4, with D perhaps matching TRBD1 (7 bases). Germline CDR1 and CDR2: SEHNR and FQNEAQ (reference sequence). The CDR3 spans 15 residues. Trimming took off 3 bases at V and 7 bases at J, with 16 bases between the two ends. The CDR3 sequence: CASSLMGPGGNIQYF. The CDR3 nucleotides are TGTGCCAGCAGCTTGATGGGGCCAGGGGGGAACATTCAGTACTTC.